These T cell receptor beta chains were read from a single sample in a study of T cell changes during pregnancy in multiple sclerosis. Profiling relied on immunoSEQ multiplex PCR, and the TCRdb table lists in-frame clones only, not all of them. This table has more than 90,000 clones, around nine tenths appearing once. Here the sequenced sample was peripheral blood, taken in the third trimester of pregnancy. The receptors derive from a female donor with multiple sclerosis, enrolled in a pregnancy study. Each CDR3 is given without its conserved first and last residue. Clone size is shown for a subset of rows, as once, few, many or a class of expanded clone.

V: TRBV5-4; size: NA; J: TRBJ1-1; CDR3: ASSLAGQGGTEAF
V: TRBV19; size: NA; J: TRBJ1-5; CDR3: ASKNRDSNQPQH
V: TRBV6-1; size: many; J: TRBJ2-5; CDR3: ASSEEEGRKTQY
V: TRBV15; size: NA; J: TRBJ2-3; CDR3: ATSRDRLARADTQY
V: TRBV6-1; size: NA; J: TRBJ1-1; CDR3: ASSGRQGDTEAF
V: TRBV5-1; size: NA; J: TRBJ1-1; CDR3: ASSLGTGMNTEAF
V: TRBV6-5; size: NA; J: TRBJ2-5; CDR3: ASKAGGETQY
V: TRBV7-7; size: NA; J: TRBJ2-5; CDR3: ASSLVGGDGAGTQY
V: TRBV5-1; size: NA; J: TRBJ1-4; CDR3: ASSFQGARVVGEKLF
V: TRBV19; size: many; J: TRBJ1-2; CDR3: ASSISGGRNYGYT
V: TRBV27; size: NA; J: TRBJ1-3; CDR3: ASRSSGNTIY
V: TRBV15; size: NA; J: TRBJ2-7; CDR3: ATSRRSGKSYEQY
V: TRBV19; size: NA; J: TRBJ2-3; CDR3: ASSMWGQPSDTQY
V: TRBV9; size: NA; J: TRBJ1-1; CDR3: ASSAMNTEAF
V: TRBV30; size: NA; J: TRBJ1-2; CDR3: AWDRNYGYT
V: TRBV9; size: NA; J: TRBJ2-7; CDR3: ASSVGGTTYEQY
V: TRBV18; size: once; J: TRBJ2-3; CDR3: ASSPPGQVYTDTQY
V: TRBV2; size: NA; J: TRBJ2-3; CDR3: ASSDSGTASTDTQY
V: TRBV19; size: NA; J: TRBJ2-5; CDR3: ASSPGTGIRETQY
V: TRBV6-1; size: NA; J: TRBJ2-1; CDR3: ASIDSGGSYNEQF
V: TRBV27; size: NA; J: TRBJ2-7; CDR3: ASRLDQPTRDRPFAPYEQY
V: TRBV30; size: NA; J: TRBJ2-1; CDR3: AWTFGLQGNEQF
V: TRBV28; size: NA; J: TRBJ1-5; CDR3: ASSWGGPGEGNQPQH
V: TRBV30; size: NA; J: TRBJ2-2; CDR3: AWSGGQGAMASGKPGELF
V: TRBV7-9; size: NA; J: TRBJ2-2; CDR3: ASSRQVTGELF
V: TRBV2; size: NA; J: TRBJ2-1; CDR3: ASREVAGYNEQF
V: TRBV5-5; size: NA; J: TRBJ1-2; CDR3: ASSLEYFNYGYT
V: TRBV18; size: few; J: TRBJ1-1; CDR3: ASSPTGSAEAF
V: TRBV9; size: NA; J: TRBJ1-2; CDR3: ASSTRTGGYT
V: TRBV6-4; size: NA; J: TRBJ1-2; CDR3: ASSDTWRSGGYT
V: TRBV28; size: NA; J: TRBJ1-3; CDR3: ASRLDRAGNTIY
V: TRBV29-1; size: NA; J: TRBJ2-1; CDR3: SAPLLGGFDEQF
V: TRBV18; size: NA; J: TRBJ2-6; CDR3: ASSPQREAEVLT
V: TRBV5-1; size: NA; J: TRBJ2-1; CDR3: ASSPGQDSSYNEQF
V: TRBV5-1; size: NA; J: TRBJ1-1; CDR3: ASSSLTGGVVTEAF
V: TRBV7-9; size: NA; J: TRBJ1-2; CDR3: ASSPIIETNYGYT
V: TRBV14; size: many; J: TRBJ2-7; CDR3: ASSPFQGAVEQY
V: TRBV6-6; size: NA; J: TRBJ2-3; CDR3: ASSPGSTDTQY
V: TRBV19; size: NA; J: TRBJ1-5; CDR3: ASSATGNQPQH
V: TRBV5-1; size: NA; J: TRBJ2-7; CDR3: ASSASLAGEKRGSYEQY
V: TRBV21-1; size: NA; J: TRBJ1-2; CDR3: ASSKRTGNNYGYT
V: TRBV5-6; size: NA; J: TRBJ2-7; CDR3: ASSFTGAYEQY
V: TRBV6-5; size: NA; J: TRBJ2-5; CDR3: ASSLDRAFQETQY
V: TRBV10-3; size: once; J: TRBJ2-2; CDR3: AISGKPGGGDTGELF
V: TRBV30; size: NA; J: TRBJ2-3; CDR3: AWSVGANTQY
V: TRBV7-8; size: NA; J: TRBJ1-1; CDR3: ASSFAGNLNTEAF
V: TRBV5-5; size: NA; J: TRBJ1-4; CDR3: ASSAGQGANEKLF
V: TRBV12-5; size: NA; J: TRBJ1-2; CDR3: ASGLGTVPYGYT
V: TRBV19; size: NA; J: TRBJ1-4; CDR3: ASTRVGVLEKLF
V: TRBV4-1; size: NA; J: TRBJ2-1; CDR3: ASSHPLAGVAREQF
V: TRBV9; size: NA; J: TRBJ1-2; CDR3: ASSVQPRGEDGYT
V: TRBV11-2; size: NA; J: TRBJ2-5; CDR3: ASSRRGLAGEGETQY
V: TRBV19; size: NA; J: TRBJ1-4; CDR3: ASSMGTGESEKLF
V: TRBV6-1; size: NA; J: TRBJ2-1; CDR3: ASSLRGLHNEQF
V: TRBV19; size: NA; J: TRBJ1-4; CDR3: ASSIRVFIERGEKLF
V: TRBV29-1; size: NA; J: TRBJ2-1; CDR3: SVEPQGDRSSSYNEQF
V: TRBV7-9; size: NA; J: TRBJ2-7; CDR3: ASSFLGGPSYEQY
V: TRBV29-1; size: NA; J: TRBJ1-1; CDR3: SVVTLLKAEAF
V: TRBV18; size: NA; J: TRBJ2-5; CDR3: ASSQGATETQY